The 20 T cell receptor beta chains below come from one sample, sequenced in a study of human thymus T cells. Assay: immunoSEQ multiplex PCR; the TCRdb copy retains only in-frame clones and omits some. The sample consists of more than 50,000 clones, over 85% of them appearing once. Sequences were obtained from blood. All receptors derive from a boy in the first two years of life with a congenital heart defect but otherwise immunologically healthy.

This rearrangement joins TRBV30 to TRBJ1-1; a weak D match, TRBD1 (6 bases). The CDR3 runs to 14 residues. V lost 2 bases and J lost 2, with 12 bases in between. Germline loops: CDR1 GTSNPN, CDR2 SVGIG (reference sequence). The CDR3 DNA is TGTGCCTGGAGTTTCACAGGGTATAACACTGAAGCTTTCTTT. It is translated as CAWSFTGYNTEAFF. The full variable domain, its missing parts supplied by reference TRBV30 and TRBJ1-1, is SQTIHQWPATLVQPVGSPLSLECTVEGTSNPNLYWYRQAAGRGLQLLFYSVGIGQISSEVPQNLSASRPQDRQFILSSKKLLLSDSGFYLCAWSFTGYNTEAFFGQGTRLTVV.

This clone has only one observation. V gene TRBV5-1 combines with J gene TRBJ2-7; D unresolved. Germline V gives CDR1 SGHRS, CDR2 YFSETQ. This CDR3 contains 14 residues. Trimming removed 0 bases from V and 0 bases from J, with 7 bases in between. As DNA, the CDR3 is TGCGCCAGCAGCTTGGTTCTGAGCTCCTACGAGCAGTACTTC. It codes for CASSLVLSSYEQYF.

The chain is built from TRBV6-1 and TRBJ1-3; TRBD1 matches 7 bases. After removal of 1 base from V and 2 bases from J, the junction contained 5 bases not matched to a gene. The CDR3 totals 16 residues. Germline V CDR1 and CDR2: MNHNS, SASEGT. The CDR3 reads CASSEGQGWTGNTIYF. CDR3 in DNA: TGTGCCAGCAGTGAAGGACAGGGCTGGACTGGAAACACCATATATTTT.

The chain joins TRBV15 to TRBJ2-5; maybe TRBD1 (5 bases). Between the trimmed V and J ends, which lost 1 base and 5 bases, there was a span of 5 bases. The CDR3 spans 12 residues. The germline V gene encodes CDR1 LNHNV and CDR2 YYDKDF (reference sequence). CDR3 in amino acids: CATSRGGETQYF. CDR3 in DNA: TGTGCCACCAGCAGAGGGGGCGAGACCCAGTACTTC.

The chain joins TRBV11-2 to TRBJ2-7; 10 bases match TRBD2. Losses at the gene ends were 0 bases for V and 4 bases for J; bases not matched to a gene: 3. This CDR3 is built from 15 residues. Germline CDR1 SGHAT, CDR2 FQNNGV. CDR3 residues: CASSLEASGRYEQYF. The CDR3 DNA is TGTGCCAGCAGCTTAGAGGCTAGCGGGAGATACGAGCAGTACTTC.

V and J are TRBV27 and TRBJ1-5; D gene unclear. V was pared by 3 bases and J by 3 bases, with 9 bases between. Germline assignment: CDR1 MNHEY and CDR2 SMNVEV (reference sequence). The CDR3 spans 14 residues. The DNA for the CDR3 is TGTGCCAGCAGTTTGCGGGCCGCCAATCAGCCCCAGCATTTT. As protein: CASSLRAANQPQHF.

The CDR3 region has the DNA TGTGCCAGCTCACCAGGGGCAGATGAAAAACTGTTTTTT. Its protein is CASSPGADEKLFF. This chain uses TRBV18 with TRBJ1-4, with D tentatively TRBD1 (5 bases). V was trimmed by 2 bases and J by 6 bases, leaving 7 bases between them. CDR3 length equals 13 residues. Germline loops: CDR1 KGHSH, CDR2 LQKENI.

The chain recombines TRBV9 with TRBJ2-3, with D unresolved. The CDR3 is 13 residues long. CDR1 SGDLS and CDR2 YYNGEE come from the germline V gene. Trimming stripped 1 base from V and 5 bases from J, with 8 bases between. CDR3 DNA: TGTGCCAGCAGCGTACAAGGACGAGATACGCAGTATTTT. Translated, it gives CASSVQGRDTQYF. The entire variable domain, with the rest obtained from reference TRBV9 and TRBJ2-3, is as follows: DSGVTQTPKHLITATGQRVTLRCSPRSGDLSVYWYQQSLDQGLQFLIQYYNGEERAKGNILERFSAQQFPDLHSELNLSSLELGDSALYFCASSVQGRDTQYFGPGTRLTVL.

This clone occurred once. V gene TRBV6-1 combines with J gene TRBJ2-1, with TRBD2 matching 11 bases. From germline, CDR1 is MNHNS and CDR2 SASEGT. The CDR3 is made up of 18 amino acids. V was clipped by 6 bases and J by 12 bases; unmatched bases: 22. The CDR3 is CASSEKKLLAGGAVGQFF. CDR3 DNA: TGTGCCAGCAGCGAAAAAAAACTCCTAGCGGGGGGCGCCGTGGGGCAGTTCTTC.

The rearrangement joins TRBV5-6 to TRBJ1-5, with a weak D call TRBD1 (6 bases). The CDR3 has 13 residues. Germline lookup yields CDR1 SGHDT and CDR2 YYEEEE. V lost 0 bases to trimming and J lost 7 bases, with 8 bases between them. The CDR3 reads CASSLGGAQPQHF. The CDR3 DNA reads TGTGCCAGCAGCTTGGGGGGGGCCCAGCCCCAGCATTTT. Using reference TRBV5-6 and TRBJ1-5 for the parts outside the CDR3, the full variable domain is DAGVTQSPTHLIKTRGQQVTLRCSPKSGHDTVSWYQQALGQGPQFIFQYYEEEERQRGNFPDRFSGHQFPNYSSELNVNALLLGDSALYLCASSLGGAQPQHFGDGTRLSIL.

The genes are TRBV6-5 and TRBJ2-3, with 8 bases lining up with TRBD1. With V trimmed by 0 bases and J by 3 bases, 2 bases remained unmatched. CDR3 size: 15 residues. Germline loops: CDR1 MNHEY, CDR2 SVGAGI. CDR3 DNA sequence: TGTGCCAGCAGTTACTCGTGGACAGGGACAGATACGCAGTATTTT. This sequence encodes CASSYSWTGTDTQYF.

The chain carries TRBV7-2 and TRBJ1-1; D is possibly TRBD1 (5 bases). This CDR3 comprises 14 residues. Germline assignment: CDR1 SGHTA and CDR2 FQGNSA. V lost 2 bases, J lost 3 bases, and 10 bases lay in between. CDR3 coding DNA: TGTGCCAGCAGCTTATTTATCAGGGACACTGAAGCTTTCTTT. It specifies CASSLFIRDTEAFF.

This sequence joins TRBV28 and TRBJ2-7; D is undetermined. V was trimmed by 3 bases and J by 4 bases, leaving 16 bases between them. Germline CDR1 reads MDHEN; CDR2 reads SYDVKM. The CDR3 runs 15 residues. CDR3 nucleotide sequence: TGTGCCAGCAGTTTTGGAGTGGCAGAGACATACGAGCAGTACTTC. This translates into CASSFGVAETYEQYF.

This sequence joins TRBV18 and TRBJ1-2; 9 nucleotides line up with TRBD1. The length of the CDR3 is 15 residues. The germline gives CDR1 KGHSH, CDR2 LQKENI. The V gene end was trimmed by 3 bases and the J gene end by 0 bases; junction bases not matched to a gene: 2. The CDR3 bases are TGTGCCAGCTCACCGGGACAGGGTACTAACTATGGCTACACCTTC. It codes for CASSPGQGTNYGYTF.

The rearrangement joins TRBV4-2 to TRBJ2-1, with 16 nucleotides matching TRBD2. The CDR3 contains 16 residues. Per germline, CDR1 LGHNA and CDR2 YNFKEQ. The trim removed 5 bases at V and 8 bases at J, leaving 6 bases unmatched. The CDR3 DNA is TGTGCCAGCAGCACCGGGACTAGCGGGGGGGCTTATGAGCAGTTCTTC. It yields the protein CASSTGTSGGAYEQFF.

V and J are TRBV6-5 and TRBJ2-5; 7 nucleotides agree with TRBD1. Trimming removed 0 bases from V and 4 bases from J; junction bases left unmatched: 2. There are 14 residues in the CDR3. Germline-derived CDR1 and CDR2 are MNHEY and SVGAGI. This CDR3 is CASSYSNRGETQYF. CDR3 nucleotides: TGTGCCAGCAGTTACTCTAACAGGGGAGAGACCCAGTACTTC.

The CDR3: CASSYRQGYGYTF. CDR3 bases: TGTGCCAGCAGTTACCGACAGGGCTATGGCTACACCTTC. The chain is built from TRBV6-6 and TRBJ1-2; 7 bases match TRBD1. From germline, CDR1 is MNHNY and CDR2 SVGAGI (reference sequence). The CDR3 consists of 13 residues. V shed 2 bases, J shed 4 bases, and the junction held 1 base outside the gene matches.

The rearrangement uses TRBV2 and TRBJ1-5; 9 bases are shared with TRBD1. This CDR3 spans 15 amino acids. Per the germline V gene, CDR1 is SNHLY and CDR2 is FYNNEI. The trim removed 7 bases at V and 3 bases at J, leaving 7 bases unmatched. The CDR3 sequence is CASTRDRGSNQPQHF. DNA for the CDR3: TGTGCCAGCACTCGAGACAGGGGGTCCAATCAGCCCCAGCATTTT.

With respect to this clone: This sample includes further DNA sequences coding for the same CDR3. The rearrangement uses TRBV6-5 and TRBJ2-7, with 10 nucleotides matching TRBD1. The CDR3 totals 13 residues. The germline V gene encodes CDR1 MNHEY and CDR2 SVGAGI. The V and J ends lost 5 bases and 4 bases, in that order; junction bases with no gene match: 2. CDR3 DNA: TGTGCCAGCAGTCGGGACAGGGGATACGAGCAGTACTTC. Its protein product is CASSRDRGYEQYF.

The V gene is TRBV7-2, the J gene TRBJ1-2; 7 positions match TRBD1. Germline-derived CDR1 and CDR2 are SGHTA and FQGNSA. V shed 1 base and J 7 bases; nucleotides not matched to a gene: 0. CDR3 size: 12 residues. CDR3 bases: TGTGCCAGCAGCTTAGACAGGGGTGGCTACACCTTC. Translating gives CASSLDRGGYTF. Full variable domain (outside the CDR3, taken from reference TRBV7-2 and TRBJ1-2): GAGVSQSPSNKVTEKGKDVELRCDPISGHTALYWYRQSLGQGLEFLIYFQGNSAPDKSGLPSDRFSAERTGGSVSTLTIQRTQQEDSAVYLCASSLDRGGYTFGSGTRLTVV.